Below, 10 T cell receptor beta chains from the same sample are listed, as sequenced in a study of glioma-infiltrating T cells after dendritic cell vaccination. Time point: after dendritic cell vaccination, including at tumor progression/relapse. Clones were read by immunoSEQ multiplex PCR, and TCRdb kept only the in-frame ones, dropping some. The profile shows 110,000 or so clones, 90% of them singletons. This material consisted of blood, taken after dendritic cell vaccination. These receptors were collected from a human donor with glioblastoma.

The chain employs TRBV19 and TRBJ2-7, with 7 bases that match TRBD2. V lost 3 bases to trimming and J lost 4 bases; unmatched junction nucleotides: 15. The CDR3 extends over 17 amino acids. CDR1 LNHDA and CDR2 SQIVND come from the germline V gene (reference sequence). In DNA form, the CDR3 reads TGTGCCAGTAGTATTAGGGGCCTCACGGGAGGCTCGTACGAGCAGTACTTC. This codes for CASSIRGLTGGSYEQYF.

This clone occurred a few times. The rearrangement links TRBV5-1 to TRBJ1-1, with D possibly being TRBD1 (6 bases). Trimming took off 4 bases at V and 0 bases at J, with 19 bases between the two ends. This CDR3 is 17 amino acids long. The germline CDR1 and CDR2 sequences are SGHRS and YFSETQ. CDR3 nucleotide sequence: TGCGCCAGCAGCAGAAATGCACAGGGTGCCATGAACACTGAAGCTTTCTTT. Translation gives CASSRNAQGAMNTEAFF.

This chain joins TRBV5-1 and TRBJ1-6; maybe TRBD1 (5 bases). This CDR3 comprises 14 residues. Germline V gene lookup returns CDR1 SGHRS and CDR2 YFSETQ. Trimming stripped 0 bases from V and 10 bases from J, with 11 bases between. The CDR3 sequence is CASSLEGIGSPLHF. The DNA of the CDR3 is TGCGCCAGCAGCTTGGAGGGGATTGGATCACCCCTCCACTTT.

The chain couples TRBV2 to TRBJ1-1, with 9 bases lining up with TRBD1. V was clipped by 4 bases and J by 5 bases; unmatched bases: 8. The CDR3 is made up of 15 amino acids. In germline, CDR1 is SNHLY, CDR2 FYNNEI. Written as DNA, the CDR3 is TGTGCCAGCAGTGTTGGGACAGGGATGGGGACTGAAGCTTTCTTT. This encodes CASSVGTGMGTEAFF.

The genes are TRBV6-6 and TRBJ1-4; 7 bases are shared with TRBD1. The V gene end was trimmed by 6 bases and the J gene end by 8 bases; junction bases not matched to a gene: 15. CDR1 and CDR2 (germline): MNHNY, SVGAGI (reference sequence). This CDR3 has 16 amino acids. For the CDR3, the DNA is TGTGCCAGCAGCCCTATGCAAGGGGGCGTAGGAGAAAAACTGTTTTTT. Amino acids: CASSPMQGGVGEKLFF.

V gene TRBV11-3 combines with J gene TRBJ1-1; no clear D gene. The CDR3 has 12 residues. Germline V CDR1 and CDR2: SGHNT, YENEEA. The V end lost 9 bases, the J end lost 3 bases, and 11 bases lay between the germline ends. The CDR3 DNA sequence: TGTGCCAGAAAAGCGGTTGACACTGAAGCTTTCTTT. Translated: CARKAVDTEAFF.

The chain employs TRBV30 and TRBJ2-3, with unresolved D. Per germline, CDR1 GTSNPN and CDR2 SVGIG (reference sequence). The CDR3 is 13 residues long. V lost 2 bases, J lost 4 bases, and 10 bases lay in between. CDR3 sequence: CAWSPRLADTQYF. The DNA for the CDR3 is TGTGCCTGGAGTCCCCGACTGGCAGATACGCAGTATTTT.

A word on this clone: This CDR3 is also generated by other DNA sequences in the sample. The chain carries TRBV5-1 and TRBJ1-1; 10 bases are shared with TRBD1. The CDR3 has 14 amino acids. Per germline, CDR1 SGHRS and CDR2 YFSETQ. The V and J ends lost 0 bases and 8 bases, in that order; junction bases with no gene match: 4. The CDR3 sequence is CASSLGQGASEAFF. The CDR3 nucleotides are TGCGCCAGCAGCTTGGGACAGGGGGCCTCAGAAGCTTTCTTT.

The chain combines TRBV2 with TRBJ2-1; TRBD2 might be the D (6 bases). The CDR3 is 15 residues long. Germline assignment: CDR1 SNHLY and CDR2 FYNNEI. With 4 bases removed from V and 1 base from J, the gap between germline ends came to 11 bases. CDR3 DNA sequence: TGTGCCAGCAGTGTAGGCGGGGAATCCTACAATGAGCAGTTCTTC. The encoded protein is CASSVGGESYNEQFF.

The chain has TRBV2 and TRBJ1-2; D unclear. The CDR3 loop spans 15 amino acids. The ends were cut back, 2 bases at V and 5 bases at J, with 15 bases in the middle. Germline CDR1 SNHLY, CDR2 FYNNEI. Here the CDR3 DNA reads TGTGCCAGCAGTGAACCGGCCCCACCGGGGTATGGCTACACCTTC. As protein: CASSEPAPPGYGYTF.